A selection of T cell receptor beta chains follows, all from one sample in a study of T cell responses to AZD1222 COVID-19 vaccine. Using immunoSEQ multiplex PCR, the repertoire was profiled, and TCRdb retains in-frame clones only, with some absent. The sample comprises 80,000 or so clones, roughly 90% of which are singletons, and around 5.2% rests with the top ten. The sample in question was peripheral blood, obtained on day 0 of AZD1222 vaccination. Every receptor here comes from an adult in good health. Each CDR3 is given with its conserved first and last residue. The D gene is left open where the match is weak. Expanded clones get a size class; other rows say once, few or many, or leave the size out.

cdr3_aa cdr3_nt v_call clone_size d_call j_call
CASSDRDRTNYGYTF TGTGCCAGCAGCGACCGGGACAGGACTAACTATGGCTACACCTTC TRBV9 NA TRBD1 TRBJ1-2
CASSVEASGRTDTQYF TGTGCCAGCAGCGTAGAGGCTAGCGGGAGGACAGATACGCAGTATTTT TRBV9 NA TRBD2 TRBJ2-3
CASSSDTWKAFF TGTGCCAGCAGCTCCGACACCTGGAAGGCTTTCTTT TRBV6-5 NA NA TRBJ1-1
CASSRGPGGRPDTQYF TGTGCCAGTAGCCGAGGGCCTGGGGGCCGTCCAGATACGCAGTATTTT TRBV19 NA NA TRBJ2-3
CASSRGTGTDTQYF TGCGCCAGCAGCCGCGGGACAGGGACAGATACGCAGTATTTT TRBV5-1 once TRBD1 TRBJ2-3
CASIPPSRGNTEAFF TGTGCCAGCATCCCACCCTCACGGGGGAACACTGAAGCTTTCTTT TRBV7-2 NA NA TRBJ1-1
CASIAPQGGGTEAFF TGTGCCAGCATCGCACCACAGGGTGGGGGGACTGAAGCTTTCTTT TRBV6-5 NA NA TRBJ1-1
CASSYLARGRREQYF TGTGCCAGCAGTTACCTCGCCCGGGGGCGCAGGGAGCAGTACTTC TRBV6-5 few NA TRBJ2-7
CAWSVRVRGRTDTQYF TGTGCCTGGAGTGTACGGGTGAGGGGTAGGACAGATACGCAGTATTTT TRBV30 NA NA TRBJ2-3
CASSLMSPGTGAYEQYF TGTGCCAGCAGCTTAATGAGCCCTGGGACAGGTGCCTACGAGCAGTACTTC TRBV7-2 NA TRBD1 TRBJ2-7
CASSQGMSYPQETQYF TGTGCCAGCAGCCAAGGAATGAGTTACCCCCAAGAGACCCAGTACTTC TRBV3-1/TRBV3-2 few NA TRBJ2-5
CASSLGLAGSYEQYF TGTGCCAGCAGCTTGGGGCTAGCGGGGTCATACGAGCAGTACTTC TRBV5-4 NA TRBD2 TRBJ2-7
CASNPSGSYNEQFF TGTGCCAGTAATCCCAGCGGTTCCTACAATGAGCAGTTCTTC TRBV19 few NA TRBJ2-1
CASSSGEGLSYEQYF TGTGCCAGCAGCTCGGGGGAGGGCCTCTCCTACGAGCAGTACTTC TRBV11-3 few TRBD2 TRBJ2-7
CASSYPRDIRNYGYTF TGTGCCAGCAGTTATCCCCGGGACATCCGTAACTATGGCTACACCTTC TRBV6-5 NA NA TRBJ1-2
CASSPMGAGALGTGELFF TGTGCCAGCAGCCCCATGGGGGCGGGGGCCCTAGGAACCGGGGAGCTGTTTTTT TRBV5-6 once NA TRBJ2-2
CASSPTARGATSEQYF TGTGCCAGCAGCCCTACCGCCCGGGGGGCGACATCCGAGCAGTACTTC TRBV4-2 few NA TRBJ2-7
CASSEGGAKTNGGYTF TGTGCCAGCAGTGAAGGGGGGGCGAAAACGAACGGTGGCTACACCTTC TRBV6-1 NA NA TRBJ1-2
CASSLLSREGKAYNEQFF TGCGCCAGCAGCCTGCTGAGCAGGGAGGGTAAGGCCTACAATGAGCAGTTCTTC TRBV4-1 NA TRBD2 TRBJ2-1
CASSHEKQGAPPIF TGTGCCAGCAGCCACGAAAAGCAAGGGGCCCCTCCGATCTTC TRBV7-2 NA NA TRBJ2-1
CASSLAGPGFSYEQYF TGTGCCAGCAGCTTAGCGGGTCCAGGATTCTCCTACGAGCAGTACTTC TRBV7-2 NA NA TRBJ2-7
CATLDLAKNIQYF TGTGCCACCCTAGATCTAGCCAAAAACATTCAGTACTTC TRBV6-5 NA NA TRBJ2-4
CASSVDPVSAGEQYF TGTGCCAGTAGTGTTGACCCCGTCTCGGCGGGCGAGCAGTACTTC TRBV19 NA NA TRBJ2-7
CASSERREVGQPQHF TGTGCCAGCAGTGAGCGCCGGGAGGTGGGTCAGCCCCAGCATTTT TRBV6-1 NA NA TRBJ1-5
CASSVVRVADTQYF TGCGCCAGCAGTGTGGTCAGGGTGGCAGATACGCAGTATTTT TRBV10-2 NA NA TRBJ2-3
CASSPDRGGNQPQHF TGTGCCAGCTCACCGGACCGGGGGGGCAATCAGCCCCAGCATTTT TRBV18 NA NA TRBJ1-5
CAWSAGTEKYRYEQYF TGTGCCTGGAGTGCCGGGACGGAGAAATACCGTTACGAGCAGTACTTC TRBV30 NA NA TRBJ2-7
CASTIRDSNYEQYF TGCGCCAGCACGATTAGGGATTCGAACTACGAGCAGTACTTC TRBV5-1 NA NA TRBJ2-7